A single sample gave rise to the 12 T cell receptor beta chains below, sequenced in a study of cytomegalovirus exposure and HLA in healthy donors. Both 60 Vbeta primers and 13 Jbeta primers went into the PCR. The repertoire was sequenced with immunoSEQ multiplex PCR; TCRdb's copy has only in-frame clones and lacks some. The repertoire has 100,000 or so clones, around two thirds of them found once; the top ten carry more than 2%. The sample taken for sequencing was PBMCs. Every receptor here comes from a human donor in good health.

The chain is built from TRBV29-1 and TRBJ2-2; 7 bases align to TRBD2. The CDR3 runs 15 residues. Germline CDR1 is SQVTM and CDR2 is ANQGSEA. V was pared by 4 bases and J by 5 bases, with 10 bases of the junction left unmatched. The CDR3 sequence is CSVVEGGARTGELFF. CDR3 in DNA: TGCAGCGTTGTGGAGGGAGGGGCGAGGACCGGGGAGCTGTTTTTT.

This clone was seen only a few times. CDR3 sequence reads: CASSVTGTGEGYTF. CDR3 bases: TGCGCCAGCAGCGTCACCGGGACAGGGGAAGGCTACACCTTC. The genes are TRBV5-1 and TRBJ1-2; 10 bases agree with TRBD1. Looked up from germline, CDR1 is SGHRS and CDR2 is YFSETQ. The trim removed 4 bases at V and 8 bases at J, leaving 8 bases unmatched. The CDR3 covers 14 residues.

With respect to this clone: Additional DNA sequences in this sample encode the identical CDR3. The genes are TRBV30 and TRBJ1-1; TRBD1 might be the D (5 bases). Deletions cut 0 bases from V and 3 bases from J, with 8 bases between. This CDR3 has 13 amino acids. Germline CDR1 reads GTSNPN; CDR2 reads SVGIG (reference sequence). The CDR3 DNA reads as TGTGCCTGGAGTGTACGGGGGGACACTGAAGCTTTCTTT. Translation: CAWSVRGDTEAFF. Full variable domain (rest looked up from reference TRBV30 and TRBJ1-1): SQTIHQWPATLVQPVGSPLSLECTVEGTSNPNLYWYRQAAGRGLQLLFYSVGIGQISSEVPQNLSASRPQDRQFILSSKKLLLSDSGFYLCAWSVRGDTEAFFGQGTRLTVV.

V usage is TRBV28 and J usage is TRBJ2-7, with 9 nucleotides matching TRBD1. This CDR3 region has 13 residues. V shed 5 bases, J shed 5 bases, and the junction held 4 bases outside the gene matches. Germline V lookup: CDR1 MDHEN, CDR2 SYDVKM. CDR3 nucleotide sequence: TGTGCCAGCAGTCCCAGGACAGGGGACGAGCAGTACTTC. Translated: CASSPRTGDEQYF.

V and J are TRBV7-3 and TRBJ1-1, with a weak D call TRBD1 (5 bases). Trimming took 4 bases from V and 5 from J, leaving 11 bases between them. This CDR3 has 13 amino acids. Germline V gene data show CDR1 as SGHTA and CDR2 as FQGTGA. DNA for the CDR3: TGTGCCAGCAGCTCGGGGGTGGTGACTGAAGCTTTCTTT. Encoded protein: CASSSGVVTEAFF.

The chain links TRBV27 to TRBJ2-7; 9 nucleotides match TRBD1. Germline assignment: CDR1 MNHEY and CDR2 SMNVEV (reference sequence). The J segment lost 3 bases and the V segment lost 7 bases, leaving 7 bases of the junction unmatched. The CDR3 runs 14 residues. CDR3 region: CASTSGQGYYEQYF. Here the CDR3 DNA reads TGTGCCAGCACATCGGGACAGGGATACTACGAGCAGTACTTC.

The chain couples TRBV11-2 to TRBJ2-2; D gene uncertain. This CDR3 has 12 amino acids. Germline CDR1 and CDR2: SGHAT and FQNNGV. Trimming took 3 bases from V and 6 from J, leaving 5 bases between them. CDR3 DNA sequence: TGTGCCAGCAGCTTTAGCTCCGGGGAGCTGTTTTTT. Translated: CASSFSSGELFF.

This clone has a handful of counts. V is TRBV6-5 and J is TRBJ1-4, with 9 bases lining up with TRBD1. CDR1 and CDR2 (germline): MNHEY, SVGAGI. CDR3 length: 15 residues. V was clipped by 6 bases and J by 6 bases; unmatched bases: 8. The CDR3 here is CASRQRQGVDEKLFF. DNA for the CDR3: TGTGCCAGCAGACAAAGACAGGGGGTGGATGAAAAACTGTTTTTT.

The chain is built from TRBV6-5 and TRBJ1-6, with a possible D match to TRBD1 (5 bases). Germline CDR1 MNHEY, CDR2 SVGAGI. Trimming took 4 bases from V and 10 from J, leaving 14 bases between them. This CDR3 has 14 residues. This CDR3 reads CASSLAGSRSPLHF. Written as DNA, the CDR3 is TGTGCCAGCAGTTTGGCAGGGTCGCGATCACCCCTCCACTTT.

In nucleotides, the CDR3 is TGTGCCAGCAGCTTGGCTCCAGGGCATGAGCAGTTCTTC. This codes for CASSLAPGHEQFF. The chain is built from TRBV5-4 and TRBJ2-1, with D maybe TRBD1 (5 bases). V lost 0 bases and J lost 8, with 9 bases in between. Germline V gene data show CDR1 as SGHNT and CDR2 as YYREEE (reference sequence). CDR3 length: 13 residues.

The CDR3 sequence is CASSIRETGELFF. The CDR3, as DNA: TGTGCCAGCAGCATCAGGGAAACCGGGGAGCTGTTTTTT. The V call is TRBV9, the J call TRBJ2-2; TRBD1 is a possible D gene (5 bases). Trimming shortened V by 4 bases and J by 5 bases, and 9 bases separated the two germline ends. Germline V gene data show CDR1 as SGDLS and CDR2 as YYNGEE. This CDR3 is built from 13 residues.

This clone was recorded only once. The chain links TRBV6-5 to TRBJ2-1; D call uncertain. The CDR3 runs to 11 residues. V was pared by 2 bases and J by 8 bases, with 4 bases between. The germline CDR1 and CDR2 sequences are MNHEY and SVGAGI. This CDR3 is CASSYGHEQFF. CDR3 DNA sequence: TGTGCCAGCAGTTACGGCCATGAGCAGTTCTTC.